These 3 T cell receptor beta chains came from one sample sequenced in a study of regulatory T cells in long-lasting Graves disease. Time point indicated: newly diagnosed GD, antithyroid drugs for less than 3 months. Scientists built the TCR library using RNA that was extracted from PBMCs. For TCR beta, libraries came from iRepertoire HTBI primers and Arm-PCR of CDR3 regions. TCRdb processed the multiplex PCR reads anew with MiXCR; each CDR3 protein has one entry. Here the sample spans around 480,000 distinct CDR3 sequences, around 15% being singletons. These data are also associated with another study on T cells in Graves' hyperthyroidism and ophthalmopathy.

Sequences were derived from peripheral blood mononuclear cells (PBMCs), sampled at new diagnosis, from a patient treated with antithyroid drugs. Every receptor here comes from a middle-aged man with Graves disease.

This clonotype appeared many times. The chain is built from TRBV18 and TRBJ1-5; D is undetermined. This CDR3 is 14 amino acids long. V lost 4 bases and J lost 3, with 10 bases in between. Per germline, CDR1 KGHSH and CDR2 LQKENI. The DNA for the CDR3 is TGTGCCAGCTCACAGGCGGAAACCAATCAGCCCCAGCATTTT. Its translation is CASSQAETNQPQHF.

This clonotype has a handful of counts. V and J are TRBV5-1 and TRBJ1-1; possibly TRBD1 for D (6 bases). CDR1 is SGHRS, CDR2 YFSETQ, per germline. The CDR3 loop spans 15 amino acids. V gave up 0 bases and J gave up 4 bases, with 13 bases separating them. The CDR3 nucleotides read TGCGCCAGCAGCTTGGAAGCAGGGGTCGGCACTGAAGCTTTCTTT. This encodes CASSLEAGVGTEAFF.

This clonotype was detected ten times or more. This chain links TRBV28 with TRBJ1-1; a possible D gene is TRBD1 (6 bases). There are 13 residues in the CDR3. V was clipped by 6 bases and J by 9 bases, with 17 bases between them. From germline, CDR1 is MDHEN and CDR2 SYDVKM. Written as DNA, the CDR3 is TGTGCCAGCAGCGGTTTTGGACAGCCGCAAGCTTTCTTT. Its translation: CASSGFGQPQAFF. The full variable domain, completed using reference TRBV28 and TRBJ1-1, is DVKVTQSSRYLVKRTGEKVFLECVQDMDHENMFWYRQDPGLGLRLIYFSYDVKMKEKGDIPEGYSVSREKKERFSLILESASTNQTSMYLCASSGFGQPQAFFGQGTRLTVV.